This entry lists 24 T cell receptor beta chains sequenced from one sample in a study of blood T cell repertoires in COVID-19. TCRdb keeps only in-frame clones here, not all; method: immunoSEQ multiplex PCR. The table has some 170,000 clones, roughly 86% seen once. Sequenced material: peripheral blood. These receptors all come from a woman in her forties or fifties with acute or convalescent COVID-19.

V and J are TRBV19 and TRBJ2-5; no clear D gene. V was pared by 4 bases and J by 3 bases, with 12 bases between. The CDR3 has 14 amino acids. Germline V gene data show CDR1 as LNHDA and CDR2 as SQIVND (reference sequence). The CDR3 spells CASSNGWAKETQYF. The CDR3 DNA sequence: TGTGCCAGTAGTAATGGGTGGGCCAAAGAGACCCAGTACTTC.

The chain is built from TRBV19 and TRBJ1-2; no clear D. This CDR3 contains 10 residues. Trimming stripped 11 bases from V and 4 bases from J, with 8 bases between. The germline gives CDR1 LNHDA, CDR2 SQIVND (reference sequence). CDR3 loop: CASSAYGYTF. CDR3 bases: TGTGCCTCCAGTGCCTATGGCTACACCTTC. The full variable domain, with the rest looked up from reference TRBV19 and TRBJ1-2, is DGGITQSPKYLFRKEGQNVTLSCEQNLNHDAMYWYRQDPGQGLRLIYYSQIVNDFQKGDIAEGYSVSREKKESFPLTVTSAQKNPTAFYLCASSAYGYTFGSGTRLTVV.

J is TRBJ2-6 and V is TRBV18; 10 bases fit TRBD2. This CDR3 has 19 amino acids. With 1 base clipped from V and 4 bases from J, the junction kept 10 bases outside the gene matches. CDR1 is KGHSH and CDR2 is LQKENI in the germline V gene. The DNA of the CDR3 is TGTGCCAGCTCACCACTTGAGCGGGGGGGCCCTATAGGGGCCAACGTCCTGACTTTC. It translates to CASSPLERGGPIGANVLTF.

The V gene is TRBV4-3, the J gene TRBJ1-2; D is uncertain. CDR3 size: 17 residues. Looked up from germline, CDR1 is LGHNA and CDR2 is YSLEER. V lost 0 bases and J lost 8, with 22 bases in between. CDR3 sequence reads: CASSQDSPSAVGGGYTF. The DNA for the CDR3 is TGCGCCAGCAGCCAAGATAGCCCCTCGGCCGTGGGTGGCGGCTACACCTTC.

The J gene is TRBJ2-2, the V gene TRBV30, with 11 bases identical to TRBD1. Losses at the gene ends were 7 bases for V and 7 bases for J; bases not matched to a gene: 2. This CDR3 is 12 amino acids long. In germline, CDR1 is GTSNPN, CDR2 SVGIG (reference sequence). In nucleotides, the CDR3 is TGTGCCTCGGGACAGGGGGGCGGGGAGCTGTTTTTT. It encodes CASGQGGGELFF.

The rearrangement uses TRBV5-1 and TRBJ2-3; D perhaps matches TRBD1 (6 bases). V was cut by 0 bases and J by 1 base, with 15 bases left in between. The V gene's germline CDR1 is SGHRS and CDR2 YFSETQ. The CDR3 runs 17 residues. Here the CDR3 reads CASSLEGAPGGTDTQYF. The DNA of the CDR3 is TGCGCCAGCAGCTTGGAGGGTGCTCCAGGGGGCACAGATACGCAGTATTTT.

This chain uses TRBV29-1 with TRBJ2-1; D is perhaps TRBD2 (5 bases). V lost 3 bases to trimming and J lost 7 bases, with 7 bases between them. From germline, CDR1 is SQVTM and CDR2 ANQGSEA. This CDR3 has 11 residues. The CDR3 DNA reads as TGCAGCGTTGACGTAGCGAATGAGCAGTTCTTC. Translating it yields CSVDVANEQFF.

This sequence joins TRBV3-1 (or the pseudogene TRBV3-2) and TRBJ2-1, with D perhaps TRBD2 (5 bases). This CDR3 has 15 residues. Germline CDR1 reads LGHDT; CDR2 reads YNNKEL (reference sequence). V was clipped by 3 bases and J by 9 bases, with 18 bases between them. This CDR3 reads CASSQVFGEFGEQFF. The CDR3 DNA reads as TGTGCCAGCAGCCAGGTTTTTGGGGAGTTTGGTGAGCAGTTCTTC.

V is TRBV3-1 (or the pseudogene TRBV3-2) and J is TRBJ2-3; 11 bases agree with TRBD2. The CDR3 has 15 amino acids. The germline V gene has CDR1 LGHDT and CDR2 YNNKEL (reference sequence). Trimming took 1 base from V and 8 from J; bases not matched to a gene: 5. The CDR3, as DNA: TGTGCCAGCAGCCAAGGGAGTGGACTAGCGGGTACGCAGTATTTT. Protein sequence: CASSQGSGLAGTQYF.

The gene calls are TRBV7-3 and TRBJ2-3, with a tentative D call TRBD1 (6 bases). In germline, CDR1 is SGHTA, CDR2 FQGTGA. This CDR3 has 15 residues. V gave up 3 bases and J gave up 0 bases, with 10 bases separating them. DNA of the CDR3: TGTGCCAGCAGCTTGGGGGCACGTAGCACAGATACGCAGTATTTT. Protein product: CASSLGARSTDTQYF.

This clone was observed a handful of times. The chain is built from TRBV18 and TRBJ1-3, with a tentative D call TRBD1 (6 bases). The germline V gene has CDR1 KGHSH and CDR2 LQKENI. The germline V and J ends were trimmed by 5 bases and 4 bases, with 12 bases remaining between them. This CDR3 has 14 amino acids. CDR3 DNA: TGTGCCAGCTCAAACGGACAGTCCGGAAACACCATATATTTT. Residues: CASSNGQSGNTIYF.

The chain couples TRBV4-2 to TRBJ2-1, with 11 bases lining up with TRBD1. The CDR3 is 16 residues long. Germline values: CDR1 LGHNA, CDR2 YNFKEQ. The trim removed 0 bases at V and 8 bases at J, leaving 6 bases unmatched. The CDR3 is CASSQDWTGGLDEQFF. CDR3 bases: TGTGCCAGCAGCCAAGATTGGACAGGGGGCTTGGATGAGCAGTTCTTC.

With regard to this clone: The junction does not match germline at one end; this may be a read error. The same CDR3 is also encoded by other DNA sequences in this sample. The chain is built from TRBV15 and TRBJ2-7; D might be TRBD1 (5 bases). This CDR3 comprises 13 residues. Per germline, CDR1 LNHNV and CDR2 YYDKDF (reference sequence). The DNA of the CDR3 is TGCGCCACCAGCCGCGGACAAACCTACGAGCAGTACTTC. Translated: CATSRGQTYEQYF.

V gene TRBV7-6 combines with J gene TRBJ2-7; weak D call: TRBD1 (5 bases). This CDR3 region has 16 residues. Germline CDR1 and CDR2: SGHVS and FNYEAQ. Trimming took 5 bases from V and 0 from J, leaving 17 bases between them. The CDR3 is CASSMPRGRSSYEQYF. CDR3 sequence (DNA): TGTGCCAGCAGCATGCCAAGGGGAAGGAGCTCCTACGAGCAGTACTTC.

CDR3 sequence: CASSSQGFGYTF. DNA for the CDR3: TGTGCCAGCAGCTCGCAGGGGTTTGGCTACACCTTC. This sequence joins TRBV7-9 and TRBJ1-2, with a weak D call TRBD1 (6 bases). Per the germline V gene, CDR1 is SEHNR and CDR2 is FQNEAQ (reference sequence). V gave up 4 bases and J gave up 7 bases, with 10 bases separating them. This CDR3 is 12 amino acids long.

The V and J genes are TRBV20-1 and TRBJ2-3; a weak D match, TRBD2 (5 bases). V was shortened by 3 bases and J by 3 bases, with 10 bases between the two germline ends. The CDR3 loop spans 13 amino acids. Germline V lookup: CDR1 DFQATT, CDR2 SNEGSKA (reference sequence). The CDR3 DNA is TGCAGTGCTAGTCGCCCGGGGACAGATACGCAGTATTTT. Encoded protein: CSASRPGTDTQYF.

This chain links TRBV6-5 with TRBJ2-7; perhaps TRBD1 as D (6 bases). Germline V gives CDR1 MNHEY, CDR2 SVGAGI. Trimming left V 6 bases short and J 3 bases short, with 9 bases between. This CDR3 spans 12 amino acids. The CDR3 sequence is CASSGTIYEQYF. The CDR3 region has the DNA TGTGCCAGCAGCGGGACAATCTACGAGCAGTACTTC.

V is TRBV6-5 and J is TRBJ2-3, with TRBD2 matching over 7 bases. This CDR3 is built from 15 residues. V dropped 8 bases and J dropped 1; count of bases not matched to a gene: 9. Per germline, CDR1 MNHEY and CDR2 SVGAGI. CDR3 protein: CASGSPAGGTDTQYF. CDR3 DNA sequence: TGTGCCAGCGGCTCCCCGGCGGGGGGCACAGATACGCAGTATTTT.

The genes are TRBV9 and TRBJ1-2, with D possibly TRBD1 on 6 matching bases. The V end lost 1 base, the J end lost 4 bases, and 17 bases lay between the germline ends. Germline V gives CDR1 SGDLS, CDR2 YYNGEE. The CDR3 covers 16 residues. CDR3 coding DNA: TGTGCCAGCAGCGTATATCCCGAGGACAGTTCCTATGGCTACACCTTC. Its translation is CASSVYPEDSSYGYTF.

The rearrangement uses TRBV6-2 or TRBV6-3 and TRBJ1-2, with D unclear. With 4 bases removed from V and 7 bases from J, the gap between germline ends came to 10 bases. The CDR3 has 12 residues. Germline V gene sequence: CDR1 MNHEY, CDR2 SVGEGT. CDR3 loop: CASSFPMRGYTF. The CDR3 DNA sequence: TGTGCCAGCAGTTTCCCTATGCGTGGCTACACCTTC.

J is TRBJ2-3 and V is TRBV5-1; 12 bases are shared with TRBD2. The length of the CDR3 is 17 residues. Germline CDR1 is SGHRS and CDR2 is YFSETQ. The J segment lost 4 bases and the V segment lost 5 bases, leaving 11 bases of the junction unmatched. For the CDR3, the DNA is TGCGCCAGCAGACGGTTGGCTAGCGGGGGGGCCGCAGATACGCAGTATTTT. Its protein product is CASRRLASGGAADTQYF.

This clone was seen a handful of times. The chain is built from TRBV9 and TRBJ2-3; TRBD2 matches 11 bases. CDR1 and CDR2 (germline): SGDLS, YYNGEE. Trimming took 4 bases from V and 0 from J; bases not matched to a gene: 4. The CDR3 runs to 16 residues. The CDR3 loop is CASSPRTSGSTDTQYF. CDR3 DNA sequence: TGTGCCAGCAGCCCCCGGACTAGCGGGAGCACAGATACGCAGTATTTT. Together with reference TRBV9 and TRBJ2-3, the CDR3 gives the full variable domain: DSGVTQTPKHLITATGQRVTLRCSPRSGDLSVYWYQQSLDQGLQFLIQYYNGEERAKGNILERFSAQQFPDLHSELNLSSLELGDSALYFCASSPRTSGSTDTQYFGPGTRLTVL.

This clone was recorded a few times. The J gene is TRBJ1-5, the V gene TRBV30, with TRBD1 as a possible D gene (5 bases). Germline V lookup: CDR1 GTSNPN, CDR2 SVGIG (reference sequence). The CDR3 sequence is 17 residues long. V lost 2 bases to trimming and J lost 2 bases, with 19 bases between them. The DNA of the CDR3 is TGTGCCTGGAGTTCCCGACCGGACGCGGGGGGCAATCAGCCCCAGCATTTT. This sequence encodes CAWSSRPDAGGNQPQHF.

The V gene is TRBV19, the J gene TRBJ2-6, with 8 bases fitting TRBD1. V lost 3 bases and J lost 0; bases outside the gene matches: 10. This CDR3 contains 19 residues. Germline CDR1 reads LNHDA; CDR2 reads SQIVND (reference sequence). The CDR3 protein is CASSINSGTGTSGANVLTF. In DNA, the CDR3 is TGTGCCAGTAGTATTAATTCCGGGACAGGTACCTCTGGGGCCAACGTCCTGACTTTC.